Listed below are T cell receptor beta chains from one sample, sequenced in a study of blood T cell repertoires in COVID-19. TCRdb's table, derived via immunoSEQ multiplex PCR, lists solely in-frame clones and lacks some. In the table there are a few hundred thousand clones, under 85% of which are singletons. Sequenced sample: peripheral blood. These receptors were taken from a human donor with COVID-19, enrolled during active disease. The donor label of this sample is uncertain. Both conserved end residues are part of each CDR3. D genes are given only for firm matches. Expanded clones get a size class; other rows say once, few or many, or leave the size out.

DNA	CDR3	V	J	size	D
TGTGCCAGTAGTGTCACAGAGAACACTGAAGCTTTCTTT	CASSVTENTEAFF	TRBV19	TRBJ1-1	-	-
TGTGCCAGCAGCCCAGCAAGGACTAGCCTCAATGAGCAGTTCTTC	CASSPARTSLNEQFF	TRBV7-3	TRBJ2-1	-	TRBD2
TGTGCTAGCAGCCCGGACATCAACAATGAGCAGTTCTTC	CASSPDINNEQFF	TRBV7-7	TRBJ2-1	-	-
TGTGCCAGTGGAGGACTAGCGTCCTACAATGAGCAGTTCTTC	CASGGLASYNEQFF	TRBV28	TRBJ2-1	-	TRBD2
TGCGCCAGCAGCTCGGGGACTAGCGGGAGATGGAATGAGCAGTTCTTC	CASSSGTSGRWNEQFF	TRBV5-1	TRBJ2-1	few	TRBD2
TGTGCCAGCAGCGTCCGGGACACGAGCACTGAAGCTTTCTTT	CASSVRDTSTEAFF	TRBV9	TRBJ1-1	-	-
TGTGCCAGCAGCCCAGAATTGGACAGGGGGCTGTACGAGCAGTACTTC	CASSPELDRGLYEQYF	TRBV3-1/TRBV3-2	TRBJ2-7	-	TRBD1
TGTGCCAGCAGCGCCCGTTACGGGGTTGGTAATGAAAAACTGTTTTTT	CASSARYGVGNEKLFF	TRBV9	TRBJ1-4	-	-
TGTGCCAGCAGCGTAGATTGGGAGGGCACTGAAGCTTTCTTT	CASSVDWEGTEAFF	TRBV9	TRBJ1-1	-	-
TGTGCCACCAGCAGAGACCTCGGGACAGGAGCTCAAGCCCAGCATTTT	CATSRDLGTGAQAQHF	TRBV15	TRBJ1-5	-	TRBD1
TGTGCCAGTAGAGGAAGACCGGGACAGGGGTTCTCCTACGAGCAGTACTTC	CASRGRPGQGFSYEQYF	TRBV19	TRBJ2-7	few	TRBD1
TGTGCCAGCTCACCATCGGGCGGGAGTATCTACAATGAGCAGTTCTTC	CASSPSGGSIYNEQFF	TRBV18	TRBJ2-1	-	TRBD2
TGTGCCAGCAGGTTACGGGGGGCCTACAATGAGCAGTTCTTC	CASRLRGAYNEQFF	TRBV2	TRBJ2-1	-	TRBD2
TGTGCCAGCAGCTCGGGACTAGCGGGGCTCAGCGACGAGCAGTACTTC	CASSSGLAGLSDEQYF	TRBV7-2	TRBJ2-7	once	TRBD2
TGTGCCATCAGTGAGGGCAGCCAAGAGACCCAGTACTTC	CAISEGSQETQYF	TRBV10-3	TRBJ2-5	-	-
TGTGCCAGCAGTTTAGCGCAAGAGACCCAGTACTTC	CASSLAQETQYF	TRBV28	TRBJ2-5	-	-
TGTGCCAGCAGCTTTGATAGGGTACAGGGAAAGGGGCAGTTCTTC	CASSFDRVQGKGQFF	TRBV11-2	TRBJ2-1	-	-